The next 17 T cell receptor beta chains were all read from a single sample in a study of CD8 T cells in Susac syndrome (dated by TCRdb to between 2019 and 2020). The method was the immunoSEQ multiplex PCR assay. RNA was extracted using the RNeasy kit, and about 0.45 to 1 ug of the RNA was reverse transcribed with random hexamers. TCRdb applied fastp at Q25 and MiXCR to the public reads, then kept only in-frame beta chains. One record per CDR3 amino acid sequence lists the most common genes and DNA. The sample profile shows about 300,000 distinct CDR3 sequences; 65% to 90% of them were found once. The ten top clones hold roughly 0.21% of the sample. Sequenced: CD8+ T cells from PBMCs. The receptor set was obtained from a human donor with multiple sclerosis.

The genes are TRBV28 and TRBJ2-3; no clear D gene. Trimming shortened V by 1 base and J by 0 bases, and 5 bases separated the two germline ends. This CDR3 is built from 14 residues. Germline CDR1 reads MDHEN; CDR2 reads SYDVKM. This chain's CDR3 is CASSLLSSTDTQYF. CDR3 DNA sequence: TGTGCCAGCAGTTTATTGTCCAGCACAGATACGCAGTATTTT.

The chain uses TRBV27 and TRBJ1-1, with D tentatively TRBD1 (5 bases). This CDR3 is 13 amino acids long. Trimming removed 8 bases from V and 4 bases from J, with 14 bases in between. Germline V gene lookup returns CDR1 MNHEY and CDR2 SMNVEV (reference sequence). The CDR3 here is CASSQGTLTEAFF. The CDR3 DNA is TGTGCCAGCTCCCAGGGAACCCTCACTGAAGCTTTCTTT.

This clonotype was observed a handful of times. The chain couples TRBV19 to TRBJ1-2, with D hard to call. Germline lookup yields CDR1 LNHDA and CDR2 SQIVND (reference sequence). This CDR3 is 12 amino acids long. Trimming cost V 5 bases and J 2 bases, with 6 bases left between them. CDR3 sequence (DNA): TGTGCCAGTAGTGTCAGAAACTATGGCTACACCTTC. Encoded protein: CASSVRNYGYTF.

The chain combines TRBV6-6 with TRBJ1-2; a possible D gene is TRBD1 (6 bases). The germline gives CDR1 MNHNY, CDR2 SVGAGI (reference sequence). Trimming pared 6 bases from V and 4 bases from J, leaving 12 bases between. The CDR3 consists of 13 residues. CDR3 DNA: TGTGCCAGCAGCCCCAAGGGGGTCTATGGCTACACCTTC. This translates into CASSPKGVYGYTF.

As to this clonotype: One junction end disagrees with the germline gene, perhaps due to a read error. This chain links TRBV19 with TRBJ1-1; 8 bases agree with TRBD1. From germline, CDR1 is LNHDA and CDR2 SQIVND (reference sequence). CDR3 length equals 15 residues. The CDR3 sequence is CAGSITATGATEAFF. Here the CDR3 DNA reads TGTGCCGGTAGTATCACCGCGACAGGGGCCACTGAAGCTTTCTTT.

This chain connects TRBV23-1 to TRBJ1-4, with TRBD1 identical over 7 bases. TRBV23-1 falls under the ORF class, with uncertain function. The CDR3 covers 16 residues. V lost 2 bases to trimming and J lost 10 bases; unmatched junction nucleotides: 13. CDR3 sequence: CASSQRGQASLGKLFF. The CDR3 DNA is TGCGCCAGCAGTCAACGCGGACAGGCTAGTTTGGGAAAACTGTTTTTT.

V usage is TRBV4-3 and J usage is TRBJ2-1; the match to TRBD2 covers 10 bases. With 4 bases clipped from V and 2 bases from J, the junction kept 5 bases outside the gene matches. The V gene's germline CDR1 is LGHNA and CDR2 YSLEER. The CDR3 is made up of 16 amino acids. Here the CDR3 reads CASSLWTSGAYNEQFF. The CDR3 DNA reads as TGCGCCAGCAGCCTTTGGACTAGCGGCGCCTACAATGAGCAGTTCTTC.

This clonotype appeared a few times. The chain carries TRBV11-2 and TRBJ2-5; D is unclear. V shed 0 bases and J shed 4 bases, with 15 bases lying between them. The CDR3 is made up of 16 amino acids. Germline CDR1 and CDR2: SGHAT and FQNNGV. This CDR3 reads CASSLDPATLGETQYF. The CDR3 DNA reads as TGTGCCAGCAGCTTAGATCCGGCCACTCTAGGAGAGACCCAGTACTTC.

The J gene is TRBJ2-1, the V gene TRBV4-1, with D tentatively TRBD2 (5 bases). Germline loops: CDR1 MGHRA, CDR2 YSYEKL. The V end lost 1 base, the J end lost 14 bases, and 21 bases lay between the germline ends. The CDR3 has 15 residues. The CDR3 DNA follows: TGCGCCAGCAGCCAAGTTGGGAAGGGAGAGCTGGGAGAGTTCTTC. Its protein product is CASSQVGKGELGEFF.

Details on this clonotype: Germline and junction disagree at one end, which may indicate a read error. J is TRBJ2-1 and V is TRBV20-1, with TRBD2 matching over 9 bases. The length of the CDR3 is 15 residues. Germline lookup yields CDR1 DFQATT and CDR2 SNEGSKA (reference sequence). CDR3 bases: TGCAGTGCTAGCGGGCCGGGACTAGCTTTCCCCACCCTTGCCTTC. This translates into CSASGPGLAFPTLAF.

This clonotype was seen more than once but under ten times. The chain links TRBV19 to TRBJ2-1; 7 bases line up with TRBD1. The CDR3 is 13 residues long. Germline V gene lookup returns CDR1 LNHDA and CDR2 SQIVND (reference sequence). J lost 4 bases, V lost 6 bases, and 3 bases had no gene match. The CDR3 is CASSSTGYNEQFF. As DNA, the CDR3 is TGTGCCAGTAGCTCGACAGGGTACAATGAGCAGTTCTTC.

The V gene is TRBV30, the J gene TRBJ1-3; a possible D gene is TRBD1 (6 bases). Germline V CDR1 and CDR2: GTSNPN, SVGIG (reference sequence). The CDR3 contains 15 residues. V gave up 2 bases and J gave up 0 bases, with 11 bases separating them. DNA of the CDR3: TGTGCCTGGAGTCTGGACAGCTACTCTGGAAACACCATATATTTT. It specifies CAWSLDSYSGNTIYF. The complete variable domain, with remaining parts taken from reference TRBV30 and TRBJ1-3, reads SQTIHQWPATLVQPVGSPLSLECTVEGTSNPNLYWYRQAAGRGLQLLFYSVGIGQISSEVPQNLSASRPQDRQFILSSKKLLLSDSGFYLCAWSLDSYSGNTIYFGEGSWLTVV.

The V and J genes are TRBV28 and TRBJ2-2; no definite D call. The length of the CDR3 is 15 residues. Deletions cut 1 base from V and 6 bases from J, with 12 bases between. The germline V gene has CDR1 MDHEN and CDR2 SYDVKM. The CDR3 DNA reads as TGTGCCAGCAGTTTATCTTCCAGCAAAGCCGGGGAGCTGTTTTTT. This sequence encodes CASSLSSSKAGELFF.

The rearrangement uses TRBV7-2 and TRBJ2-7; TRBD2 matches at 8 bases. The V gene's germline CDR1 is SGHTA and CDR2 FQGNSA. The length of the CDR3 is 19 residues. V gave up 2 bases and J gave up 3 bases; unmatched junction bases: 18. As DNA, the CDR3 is TGTGCCAGCAGCTTATTATCTTTCGGTGCGGCGGGAGGTAGCTACGAGCAGTACTTC. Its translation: CASSLLSFGAAGGSYEQYF.

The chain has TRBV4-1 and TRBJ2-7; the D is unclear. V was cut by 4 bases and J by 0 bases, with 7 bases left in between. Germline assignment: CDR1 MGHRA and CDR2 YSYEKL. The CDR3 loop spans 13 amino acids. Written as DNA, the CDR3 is TGCGCCAGCAGCCGTACGAGCTCCTACGAGCAGTACTTC. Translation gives CASSRTSSYEQYF.

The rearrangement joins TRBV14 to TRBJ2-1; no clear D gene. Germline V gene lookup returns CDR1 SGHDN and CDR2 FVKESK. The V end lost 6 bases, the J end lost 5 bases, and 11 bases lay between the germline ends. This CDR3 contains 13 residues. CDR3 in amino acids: CASSVGFHNEQFF. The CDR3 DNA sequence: TGTGCCAGCAGTGTAGGCTTTCACAATGAGCAGTTCTTC.

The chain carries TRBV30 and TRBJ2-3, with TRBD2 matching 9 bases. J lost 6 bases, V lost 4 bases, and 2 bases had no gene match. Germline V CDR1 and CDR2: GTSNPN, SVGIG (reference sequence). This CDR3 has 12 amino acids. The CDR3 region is CAWTGLADTQYF. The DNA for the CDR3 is TGTGCCTGGACCGGACTAGCGGATACGCAGTATTTT.